Listed below are T cell receptor beta chains from one sample, sequenced in a study of CD8 T cells in Susac syndrome. TCRdb re-analysed the immunoSEQ multiplex PCR reads in MiXCR, keeping a single row per CDR3 protein. The sample lists approximately 190,000 distinct CDR3 sequences, about 94% seen once, with 0.09% to 0.12% in the top ten. The sample comprised CD4+ T cells from PBMCs. These receptors were collected from a human donor in good health. Each CDR3 is given with its conserved first and last residue. Fields, in order: clone size, D gene, J gene, V gene, CDR3 DNA, CDR3 protein. The D gene is left open where the match is weak. For some rows the clone size is stated as once, few or many, or as a class when expanded; others skip it.

.,.,TRBJ1-6,TRBV5-6,TGTGCCAGCAGCTTGGCTGGTAGTACGAAACCCCTCCACTTT,CASSLAGSTKPLHF
.,TRBD1,TRBJ1-2,TRBV18,TGTGCCAGCACAGGGGACGCTGGAAACTATGGCTACACCTTC,CASTGDAGNYGYTF
.,TRBD2,TRBJ2-5,TRBV19,TGTGCCAGTAGTATAGACGGGAGGTACCAAGAGACCCAGTACTTC,CASSIDGRYQETQYF
once,.,TRBJ2-7,TRBV27,TGTGCCAGCAGCAGATATACAGATGGGGAGCAGTACTTC,CASSRYTDGEQYF
.,TRBD1,TRBJ2-2,TRBV10-3,TGTGCCGCCAGGGGGACACTCGACTCCGGGGAGCTGTTTTTT,CAARGTLDSGELFF
.,TRBD2,TRBJ2-1,TRBV12-3/TRBV12-4,TGTGCCAGCAGTCTCCACCGGGGACTAGCAAGTAATGAGCAGTTCTTC,CASSLHRGLASNEQFF
.,TRBD1,TRBJ1-1,TRBV2,TGTGCCAGCAGTACCGGGACAGGACCGTGGACTGAAGCTTTCTTT,CASSTGTGPWTEAFF
.,.,TRBJ2-6,TRBV5-1,TGCGCCAGCAGCTCGGAGGGAGCCAACGTCCTGACTTTC,CASSSEGANVLTF
.,TRBD1,TRBJ1-2,TRBV30,TGTGCCTGGAGTCGGCAGGGGGACGGCTACACCTTC,CAWSRQGDGYTF
.,.,TRBJ1-1,TRBV9,TGTGCCAGCGGCTTCGGGCTGAACACTGAAGCTTTCTTT,CASGFGLNTEAFF
.,.,TRBJ2-2,TRBV5-1,TGCGCCAGCAGCTTGGATGGGGGGAGCACCGGGGAGCTGTTTTTT,CASSLDGGSTGELFF
.,TRBD1,TRBJ1-3,TRBV12-3/TRBV12-4,TGTGCCAGCAGTCTGATATCAACGGGACAGGGGCTCAGCTCTGGAAACACCATATATTTT,CASSLISTGQGLSSGNTIYF
.,.,TRBJ2-1,TRBV7-2,TGTGCCAGCAGCCCTAGTTCGGGGGACAATGAGCAGTTCTTC,CASSPSSGDNEQFF
.,.,TRBJ2-2,TRBV3-1,TGTGCCAGCAGCCAAGCCCGGGGCACCGGGGAGCTGTTTTTT,CASSQARGTGELFF
.,.,TRBJ1-5,TRBV28,TGTGCCAGCAGTTTCACCCAGCCCCAGCATTTT,CASSFTQPQHF
.,.,TRBJ1-3,TRBV28,TGTGCCAGCAGTTTCGGACCCTCTGGAAACACCATATATTTT,CASSFGPSGNTIYF
once,TRBD2,TRBJ2-5,TRBV5-5,TGTGCCAGCAGCTTAGGACTAGCGTTCGACCAAGAGACCCAGTACTTC,CASSLGLAFDQETQYF
.,TRBD1,TRBJ1-5,TRBV19,TGTGCCAGTAGTATTAGACAGGGGCCACAGCCCCAGCATTTT,CASSIRQGPQPQHF
.,TRBD2,TRBJ2-6,TRBV6-8,TGTGCCAGCATTGGACTAGCCCATTCTGGGGCCAACGTCCTGACTTTC,CASIGLAHSGANVLTF
.,.,TRBJ2-5,TRBV7-9,TGTGCCAGCAGTCCCCAGAAGTACCAAGAGACCCAGTACTTC,CASSPQKYQETQYF
.,TRBD1,TRBJ2-1,TRBV29-1,TGCAGCGTTGAAAGGAGTCTAAGGACAGGGGGCTTGGATGAGCAGTTCTTC,CSVERSLRTGGLDEQFF
.,.,TRBJ2-5,TRBV27,TGTGCCACCCGACCGGACAGCCAAGAGACCCAGTACTTC,CATRPDSQETQYF
.,.,TRBJ1-1,TRBV7-3,TGTGCCAGCAGCGTCGACAGTAACACTGAAGCTTTCTTT,CASSVDSNTEAFF
.,.,TRBJ2-2,TRBV5-1,TGCGCCAGCAGTACCGAGGAGGAGCTGTTTTTT,CASSTEEELFF
.,TRBD1,TRBJ1-2,TRBV3-1,TGTGCCAGCAGCCCAGGGGGACCGACATCCAGCTACACCTTC,CASSPGGPTSSYTF
.,.,TRBJ1-6,TRBV6-2/TRBV6-3,TGTGCCAGCGATGCCCTCCTTGGGAATTCACCCCTCCACTTT,CASDALLGNSPLHF
.,.,TRBJ2-5,TRBV7-2,TGTGCCAGCAGCGTCGGCCGGTCCGGGACCCAGTACTTC,CASSVGRSGTQYF
.,.,TRBJ2-6,TRBV29-1,TGCAGCGTTGATCGGGGTTTGGCTGGGGCCAACGTCCTGACTTTC,CSVDRGLAGANVLTF
.,TRBD1,TRBJ1-5,TRBV13,TGTGCCAGCAGCTTACGCAGGGGGGGGAATCAGCCCCAGCATTTT,CASSLRRGGNQPQHF